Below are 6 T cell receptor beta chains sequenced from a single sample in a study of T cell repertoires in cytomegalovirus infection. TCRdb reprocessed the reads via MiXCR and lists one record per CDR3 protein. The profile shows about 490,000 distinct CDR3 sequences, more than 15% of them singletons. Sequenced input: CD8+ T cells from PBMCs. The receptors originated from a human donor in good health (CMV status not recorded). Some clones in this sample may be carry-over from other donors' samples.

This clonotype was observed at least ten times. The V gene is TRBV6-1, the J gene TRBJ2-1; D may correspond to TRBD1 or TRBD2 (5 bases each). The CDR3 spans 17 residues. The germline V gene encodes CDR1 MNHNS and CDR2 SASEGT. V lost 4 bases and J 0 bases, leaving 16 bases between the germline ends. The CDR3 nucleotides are TGTGCCAGCAGTGGACGAGGGGAGCCTAGCTCCTACAATGAGCAGTTCTTC. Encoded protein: CASSGRGEPSSYNEQFF.

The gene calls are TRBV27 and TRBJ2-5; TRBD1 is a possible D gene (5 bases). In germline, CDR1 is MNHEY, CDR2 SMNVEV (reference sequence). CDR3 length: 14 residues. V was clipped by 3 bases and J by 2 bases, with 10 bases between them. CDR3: CASSFRQMQETQYF. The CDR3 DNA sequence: TGTGCCAGCAGTTTCCGACAGATGCAAGAGACCCAGTACTTC.

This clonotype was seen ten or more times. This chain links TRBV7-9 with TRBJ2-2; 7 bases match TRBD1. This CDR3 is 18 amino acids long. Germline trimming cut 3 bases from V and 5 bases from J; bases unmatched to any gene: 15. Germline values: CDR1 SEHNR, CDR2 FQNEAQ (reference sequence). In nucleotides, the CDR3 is TGTGCCAGCAGCTTTTTATCCTTAGGGGGCGCAAGGACCGGGGAGCTGTTTTTT. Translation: CASSFLSLGGARTGELFF.

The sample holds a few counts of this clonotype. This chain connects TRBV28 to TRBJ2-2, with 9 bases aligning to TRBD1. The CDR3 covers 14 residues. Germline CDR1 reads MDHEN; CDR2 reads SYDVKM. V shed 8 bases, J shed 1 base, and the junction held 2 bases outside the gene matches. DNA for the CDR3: TGTGCCAGCGAGGGACAGGGGAACACCGGGGAGCTGTTTTTT. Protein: CASEGQGNTGELFF. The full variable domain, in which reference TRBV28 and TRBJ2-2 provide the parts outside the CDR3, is DVKVTQSSRYLVKRTGEKVFLECVQDMDHENMFWYRQDPGLGLRLIYFSYDVKMKEKGDIPEGYSVSREKKERFSLILESASTNQTSMYLCASEGQGNTGELFFGEGSRLTVL.

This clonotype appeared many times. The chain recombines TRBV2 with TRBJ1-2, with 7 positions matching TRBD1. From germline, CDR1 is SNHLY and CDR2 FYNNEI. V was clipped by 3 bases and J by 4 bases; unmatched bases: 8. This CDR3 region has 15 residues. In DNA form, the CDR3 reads TGTGCCAGCAGTGAGAGGGACAGACGGGGCTATGGCTACACCTTC. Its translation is CASSERDRRGYGYTF.

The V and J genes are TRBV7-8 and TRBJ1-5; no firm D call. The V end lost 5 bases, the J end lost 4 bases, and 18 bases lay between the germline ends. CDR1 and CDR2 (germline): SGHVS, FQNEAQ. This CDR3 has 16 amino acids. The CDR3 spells CASSLIRRQPNQPQHF. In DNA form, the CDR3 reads TGTGCCAGCAGCCTAATTAGGAGGCAGCCGAATCAGCCCCAGCATTTT. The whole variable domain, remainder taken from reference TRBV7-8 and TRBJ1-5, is GAGVSQSPRYKVAKRGQDVALRCDPISGHVSLFWYQQALGQGPEFLTYFQNEAQLDKSGLPSDRFFAERPEGSVSTLKIQRTQQEDSAVYLCASSLIRRQPNQPQHFGDGTRLSIL.